The rows below give T cell receptor beta chains drawn from one sample of a study of T cell changes during pregnancy in multiple sclerosis. The repertoire was sequenced with immunoSEQ multiplex PCR; TCRdb's copy has only in-frame clones and lacks some. In the table there are about 35,000 clones, over 85% of which are singletons. The starting material was CD4+ T cells from peripheral blood mononuclear cells, obtained after pregnancy. These receptors all stem from a female donor in good health, enrolled as a control in a pregnancy study. The CDR3 runs from the conserved cysteine through the conserved F or W. The D gene is left open where the match is weak. Some rows mark clone size as missing; the rest say once, few, many or name a class of expanded clone.

d_call	clone_size	j_call	v_call	cdr3_nt	cdr3_aa
-	-	TRBJ1-2	TRBV2	TGTGCCAGCAGTGACAGGGGCTATGGCTACACCTTC	CASSDRGYGYTF
TRBD2	-	TRBJ2-2	TRBV12-5	TGTGCTAGTGGTTTCCGACTAGCGGGGGCCGGGGAGCTGTTTTTT	CASGFRLAGAGELFF
TRBD1	-	TRBJ2-1	TRBV6-5	TGTGCCAGCAGTCGGGACAGACAATACAATGAGCAGTTCTTC	CASSRDRQYNEQFF
TRBD1	-	TRBJ1-5	TRBV19	TGTGCCAGTAGTGTCGACAGGGGTCAGCCCCAGCATTTT	CASSVDRGQPQHF
-	-	TRBJ2-1	TRBV6-5	TGTGCCAGCATATCGCGGGGACCGCACAATGAGCAGTTCTTC	CASISRGPHNEQFF
TRBD1	-	TRBJ1-5	TRBV5-4	TGTGCCAGCAGCTGGAGCGGGACAGGGGGCAGGGATAGCAATCAGCCCCAGCATTTT	CASSWSGTGGRDSNQPQHF
-	-	TRBJ1-5	TRBV18	TGTGCCAGCTCACCACCGATAACAGATAGCAATCAGCCCCAGCATTTT	CASSPPITDSNQPQHF
TRBD2	-	TRBJ2-1	TRBV5-1	TGCGCCAGCAGCTTGGTGCTAGCGGGAAACCCTGAGCAGTTCTTC	CASSLVLAGNPEQFF
TRBD1	-	TRBJ1-5	TRBV6-1	TGTGCCAGCAGGGGGGGACAGGGAGGCGAGCAGCCCCAGCATTTT	CASRGGQGGEQPQHF
-	few	TRBJ1-1	TRBV5-1	TGCGCCAGCAGCTTGAGGGCGCGGGACACTGAAGCTTTCTTT	CASSLRARDTEAFF
-	-	TRBJ1-6	TRBV2	TGTGCCAGCAGTCCCTCCCAGGGTTATTCACCCCTCCACTTT	CASSPSQGYSPLHF
TRBD1	-	TRBJ1-1	TRBV18	TGTGCCAGCTCACTCGCCTCCGAGCTGACACCGGACAGGTTCCCTGAAGCTTTCTTT	CASSLASELTPDRFPEAFF
-	-	TRBJ2-5	TRBV7-2	TGTGCCAGCAGCTTAGATGGCAGGGGAGAGACCCAGTACTTC	CASSLDGRGETQYF
TRBD1	once	TRBJ2-3	TRBV9	TGTGCCAGCAGCGTAAGTGTGCAGGGGGCCGGCACAGATACGCAGTATTTT	CASSVSVQGAGTDTQYF
-	-	TRBJ2-1	TRBV10-3	TGTGCCATCAGTGAAGGAGGGAGCTCCTACAATGAGCAGTTCTTC	CAISEGGSSYNEQFF
TRBD1	-	TRBJ1-2	TRBV9	TGTGCCAGCAGCGCAGCAGAGGACAGGGGGTATGGCTACACCTTC	CASSAAEDRGYGYTF
TRBD1	-	TRBJ1-6	TRBV7-2	TGTGCCAGCAGCCCACTACAGGGGTACTCCTATAATTCACCCCTCCACTTT	CASSPLQGYSYNSPLHF
TRBD1	once	TRBJ1-1	TRBV5-1	TGCGCCAGCAGCTCCACAGGGGGGAACACTGAAGCTTTCTTT	CASSSTGGNTEAFF
TRBD1	-	TRBJ1-4	TRBV29-1	TGCAGCGTTGGACTTTCCGGGACAGCTAATGAAAAACTGTTTTTT	CSVGLSGTANEKLFF
-	-	TRBJ2-7	TRBV4-1	TGCGCCAGCAGCCCCTACTTGTTGGGGGGTAGGGAGCAGTACTTC	CASSPYLLGGREQYF
-	-	TRBJ2-5	TRBV7-9	TGTGCCAGCAGCTTAGACTTTCAAGGGGAAGAGACCCAGTACTTC	CASSLDFQGEETQYF
-	-	TRBJ2-3	TRBV19	TGTGCCAGTAGCTGGGGGGGGGCGGCCGGCACAGATACGCAGTATTTT	CASSWGGAAGTDTQYF
TRBD2	-	TRBJ2-1	TRBV19	TGTGCCAGTAGTACCCGAGGACTAGCGGATTACAATGAGCAGTTCTTC	CASSTRGLADYNEQFF
TRBD1	-	TRBJ1-4	TRBV29-1	TGCAGCGCGAACAGGGGTTCTACTGAAAAACTGTTTTTT	CSANRGSTEKLFF
TRBD1	-	TRBJ1-1	TRBV5-1	TGCGCCAGCAGCCTGACAGGGGGGGTCACTGAAGCTTTCTTT	CASSLTGGVTEAFF
-	-	TRBJ2-1	TRBV11-3	TGTGCCAGCAGCCCCCGACAAAGTGAGCAGTTCTTC	CASSPRQSEQFF
-	-	TRBJ1-1	TRBV5-1	TGCGCCAGCGTAGACCCCAGGGGCCGAGAAGCTTTCTTT	CASVDPRGREAFF
-	-	TRBJ1-1	TRBV30	TGTGCCGGGAGGGGCAGGGAGGGGAACACTGAAGCTTTCTTT	CAGRGREGNTEAFF
TRBD1	-	TRBJ1-1	TRBV6-5	TGTGCCAGCAGTTTCGGGACAGGGCGCACTGAAGCTTTCTTT	CASSFGTGRTEAFF
-	-	TRBJ2-5	TRBV7-2	TGTGCCAGCAGCCAGGACTTCTGGCTCGGGAAGGGAGAGACCCAGTACTTC	CASSQDFWLGKGETQYF
TRBD1	-	TRBJ2-3	TRBV25-1	TGTGCCAGCAGCCGGGACAGGCGATCGGATACGCAGTATTTT	CASSRDRRSDTQYF
TRBD1	-	TRBJ2-7	TRBV5-5	TGTGCCAGCAATGGACAGGGCTCCTACGAGCAGTACTTC	CASNGQGSYEQYF
TRBD2	once	TRBJ2-3	TRBV6-1	TGTGCCAGCAGCTCGGCTAGCGGAACAGATACGCAGTATTTT	CASSSASGTDTQYF
TRBD2	-	TRBJ2-5	TRBV29-1	TGCAGCGTTGAATCGGCTAGCGGGGGGGGTCTGGAGACCCAGTACTTC	CSVESASGGGLETQYF
-	-	TRBJ1-1	TRBV5-1	TGCGCCAGCAGCCTACAGGGTTTGCGGGACACTGAAGCTTTCTTT	CASSLQGLRDTEAFF
-	-	TRBJ1-4	TRBV19	TGTGCCAGTAGTAAGCTGCGGACAACTAATGAAAAACTGTTTTTT	CASSKLRTTNEKLFF
TRBD1	-	TRBJ1-2	TRBV6-6	TGTGCCAGCACTCCTACAGGGGGGGGAGGGGTGGGCTACACCTTC	CASTPTGGGGVGYTF
TRBD1	-	TRBJ1-2	TRBV9	TGTGCCAGCAGCCCCGACAGGGGGTATGGCTACACCTTC	CASSPDRGYGYTF
-	-	TRBJ2-2	TRBV5-1	TGCGCCAGCAGCGCCGGAGGGTCGAACACCGGGGAGCTGTTTTTT	CASSAGGSNTGELFF
-	-	TRBJ1-6	TRBV11-1	TGTGCCAGCAGCTTAGCGGTAGAAGTTAATTCACCCCTCCACTTT	CASSLAVEVNSPLHF
TRBD1	-	TRBJ2-7	TRBV12-5	TGTGCTAGTGGTTTGCCCGGGGACAGCTACGAGCAGTACTTC	CASGLPGDSYEQYF
-	once	TRBJ2-5	TRBV19	TGTGCCAGTAGTTCCTCCAGGGGTGAGACCCAGTACTTC	CASSSSRGETQYF
-	-	TRBJ2-1	TRBV5-1	TGCGCCAGCAGCTTATTTAGCGGAGAGCAGTTCTTC	CASSLFSGEQFF
TRBD2	few	TRBJ2-3	TRBV5-1	TGCGCCAGCAGCTTGAGTCTAGCGGGAGTCGGAGGCACAGATACGCAGTATTTT	CASSLSLAGVGGTDTQYF
-	once	TRBJ2-7	TRBV6-6	TGTGCCAGCAGTTTACAGGAATACGAGCAGTACTTC	CASSLQEYEQYF
TRBD1	-	TRBJ2-5	TRBV5-1	TGCGCCAGCAGCGGACGGACAGGGGACGGGGAGACCCAGTACTTC	CASSGRTGDGETQYF
-	-	TRBJ1-2	TRBV6-5	TGTGCCAGCAGTCGGGACACGGATTTCTATGGCTACACCTTC	CASSRDTDFYGYTF
TRBD1	-	TRBJ1-2	TRBV9	TGTGCCAGCAGCCCCCTCGGGACAGGGGTTAACTATGGCTACACCTTC	CASSPLGTGVNYGYTF
-	-	TRBJ2-3	TRBV5-6	TGTGCCAGCAGCTTGGCCTTGGATACGCAGTATTTT	CASSLALDTQYF